What follows are 5 T cell receptor beta chains derived from one specimen sequenced in a study of shared clonotypes between healthy human individuals. CD45RO-negative, CCR7-positively selected cells formed the naive CD8 fraction, excluding terminally differentiated effector memory CD45RA+ cells. Using immunoSEQ multiplex PCR, the repertoire was profiled, and TCRdb retains in-frame clones only, with some absent. The sample carries about 2 million clones, approximately 94% recorded once. The source material was naive CD8+ T cells sorted from blood. These receptors were collected from a young man in good health.

This chain uses TRBV4-1 with TRBJ1-3; D is uncertain. CDR1 is MGHRA, CDR2 YSYEKL, per germline. There are 15 residues in the CDR3. V was cut by 0 bases and J by 2 bases, with 8 bases left in between. The CDR3 DNA follows: TGCGCCAGCAGCCAAGAATGGGCCACTGGAAACACCATATATTTT. Its protein product is CASSQEWATGNTIYF.

The V and J genes are TRBV10-3 and TRBJ2-7; either TRBD1 or TRBD2 may supply D (5 bases each). The V end lost 4 bases, the J end lost 7 bases, and 14 bases lay between the germline ends. The CDR3 extends over 13 amino acids. Germline V CDR1 and CDR2: ENHRY, SYGVKD. Written as DNA, the CDR3 is TGTGCCATCAGTGGGGGGTTCACGGAAGAGCAGTACTTC. Translated, it gives CAISGGFTEEQYF.

This sequence joins TRBV28 and TRBJ2-1, with D possibly TRBD1 on 7 matching bases. Germline values: CDR1 MDHEN, CDR2 SYDVKM. The CDR3 has 15 amino acids. V gave up 3 bases and J gave up 4 bases, with 13 bases separating them. The CDR3 coding sequence is TGTGCCAGCAGTTTTGGAGGGGGCTTATACAATGAGCAGTTCTTC. As protein: CASSFGGGLYNEQFF.

This rearrangement joins TRBV5-6 to TRBJ2-3; 9 positions match TRBD2. V was clipped by 0 bases and J by 0 bases; unmatched bases: 2. The CDR3 covers 16 residues. Germline-derived CDR1 and CDR2 are SGHDT and YYEEEE. CDR3 amino acids: CASSLASGTSTDTQYF. CDR3 nucleotide sequence: TGTGCCAGCAGCTTGGCTAGCGGGACTAGCACAGATACGCAGTATTTT. The whole variable domain, filled in from reference TRBV5-6 and TRBJ2-3, reads DAGVTQSPTHLIKTRGQQVTLRCSPKSGHDTVSWYQQALGQGPQFIFQYYEEEERQRGNFPDRFSGHQFPNYSSELNVNALLLGDSALYLCASSLASGTSTDTQYFGPGTRLTVL.

The rearrangement links TRBV30 to TRBJ2-5; 7 bases are a match to TRBD2. Germline V CDR1 and CDR2: GTSNPN, SVGIG (reference sequence). Germline trimming cut 2 bases from V and 7 bases from J; bases unmatched to any gene: 10. There are 14 residues in the CDR3. CDR3 region: CAWSMGLPTGTQYF. The CDR3 coding sequence is TGTGCCTGGAGTATGGGACTACCTACGGGGACCCAGTACTTC.